One sample yielded the 5 T cell receptor beta chains listed below, sequenced in a study of T cells in tuberculosis (dated by TCRdb to 2017 to 2018). The method was the immunoSEQ multiplex PCR assay. This immuneACCESS table, as held by TCRdb, lists in-frame sequences with V and J called but not all clones. Of the missing ones, under half trace to an unresolved V gene in checked studies; the others have no known cause. The sample profile shows about 22,000 clones; 95% to 98% of them were found once. The ten largest account for approximately 6.2% of the sample. Sequenced material: PBMCs. The receptors shown here come from a donor aged 10-29 years with latent tuberculosis or without tuberculosis infection.

CDR3: CASGNGTTNEKLFF. CDR3 sequence (DNA): TGCGCCAGCGGAAACGGGACAACTAATGAAAAACTGTTTTTT. This sequence joins TRBV5-1 and TRBJ1-4; D is ambiguous. Germline V gives CDR1 SGHRS, CDR2 YFSETQ. This CDR3 spans 14 amino acids. With 7 bases removed from V and 0 bases from J, the gap between germline ends came to 10 bases.

The chain links TRBV16 to TRBJ1-6, with 9 bases aligning to TRBD1. The CDR3 runs to 17 residues. Germline CDR1 is KGHSY and CDR2 is FQNENV. V shed 1 base and J 8 bases; nucleotides not matched to a gene: 9. For the CDR3, the DNA is TGTGCCAGCAGCCAATTAGCTGGGACAGGGTATGATTCACCCCTCCACTTT. Its translation is CASSQLAGTGYDSPLHF.

This sequence joins TRBV7-9 and TRBJ1-2; D ambiguous. V lost 1 base and J lost 3, with 15 bases in between. The CDR3 covers 16 residues. In germline, CDR1 is SEHNR, CDR2 FQNEAQ (reference sequence). The CDR3 DNA sequence: TGTGCCAGCAGCTTAGACGCGGGCCTTCCCTACTATGGCTACACCTTC. It yields the protein CASSLDAGLPYYGYTF.

This chain joins TRBV4-3 and TRBJ1-2; no definite D call. In germline, CDR1 is LGHNA, CDR2 YSLEER. V shed 0 bases and J shed 4 bases, with 12 bases lying between them. This CDR3 has 15 residues. CDR3 loop: CASSQDAIPTYGYTF. The CDR3 region has the DNA TGCGCCAGCAGCCAAGACGCAATACCTACCTATGGCTACACCTTC.

CDR3 protein: CASSPRTGVVSNQPQHF. The CDR3 region has the DNA TGCGCCAGCAGCCCCCGAACAGGGGTTGTTAGCAATCAGCCCCAGCATTTT. The genes are TRBV4-1 and TRBJ1-5, with TRBD1 matching 7 bases. Germline V gene lookup returns CDR1 MGHRA and CDR2 YSYEKL. The J segment lost 0 bases and the V segment lost 4 bases, leaving 9 bases of the junction unmatched. The CDR3 is 17 amino acids.